The 12 T cell receptor beta chains reported below all come from one sample, sequenced in a study of T cells in localized non-small cell lung cancer. Profiling relied on immunoSEQ multiplex PCR, and the TCRdb table lists in-frame clones only, not all of them. This table holds tens of thousands of clones, 88% found once. This material consisted of peripheral blood, taken before any cancer treatment. The receptors were gathered from an older female donor with stage I squamous cell lung carcinoma.

This chain links TRBV6-5 with TRBJ1-1; D is unresolved. The germline gives CDR1 MNHEY, CDR2 SVGAGI. This CDR3 is built from 14 residues. V was trimmed by 0 bases and J by 3 bases, leaving 8 bases between them. The CDR3: CASSYSVGHTEAFF. The CDR3 DNA reads TGTGCCAGCAGTTACTCGGTAGGGCACACTGAAGCTTTCTTT.

The V and J genes are TRBV5-1 and TRBJ1-2; D uncertain. The V end was cut by 0 bases, the J end by 2 bases, with 11 bases between. The CDR3 is 15 residues long. The germline gives CDR1 SGHRS, CDR2 YFSETQ. The CDR3 loop is CASSLGSGINYGYTF. The CDR3 DNA is TGCGCCAGCAGCTTGGGGTCCGGGATAAACTATGGCTACACCTTC.

The genes are TRBV30 and TRBJ1-1; D may be TRBD1 (5 bases). Trimming removed 5 bases at V and 1 base at J, with 8 bases between. The germline CDR1 and CDR2 sequences are GTSNPN and SVGIG (reference sequence). The CDR3 contains 12 residues. DNA for the CDR3: TGTGCCTGGGATCAGGGGAACACTGAAGCTTTCTTT. It yields the protein CAWDQGNTEAFF.

The rearrangement links TRBV30 to TRBJ2-7; D gene uncertain. Trimming shortened V by 0 bases and J by 0 bases, and 6 bases separated the two germline ends. Germline CDR1 reads GTSNPN; CDR2 reads SVGIG (reference sequence). This CDR3 has 13 amino acids. The CDR3 DNA follows: TGTGCCTGGAGTGTAACGAACTCCTACGAGCAGTACTTC. Translated: CAWSVTNSYEQYF.

The chain is built from TRBV5-4 and TRBJ1-5; D gene uncertain. Trimming cost V 3 bases and J 2 bases, with 6 bases left between them. The CDR3 consists of 13 residues. CDR1 SGHNT and CDR2 YYREEE come from the germline V gene (reference sequence). Written as DNA, the CDR3 is TGTGCCAGCAGCTCCGGGGGCAATCAGCCCCAGCATTTT. Translation: CASSSGGNQPQHF.

The rearrangement joins TRBV11-1 to TRBJ2-3; the D is unclear. Trimming took off 5 bases at V and 0 bases at J, with 9 bases between the two ends. CDR1 and CDR2 from the germline V gene are SGHAT and FQDESV (reference sequence). This CDR3 contains 14 residues. This CDR3 reads CASSPRTSTDTQYF. The CDR3 DNA is TGTGCCAGCAGCCCTAGAACGAGCACAGATACGCAGTATTTT.

The chain is built from TRBV5-1 and TRBJ2-2, with 7 bases that match TRBD2. Unmatched junction bases numbered 11, after V lost 6 bases and J lost 0 bases. Germline CDR1 and CDR2: SGHRS and YFSETQ. The CDR3 has 17 residues. The CDR3 region is CASIAGEMIANTGELFF. The CDR3 coding sequence is TGCGCCAGCATTGCGGGAGAGATGATCGCGAACACCGGGGAGCTGTTTTTT.

This clone was counted only a few times. The rearrangement links TRBV7-2 to TRBJ2-2; D not certain. Trimming took 5 bases from V and 9 from J, leaving 7 bases between them. The CDR3 sequence is 11 residues long. CDR1 and CDR2 from the germline V gene are SGHTA and FQGNSA. CDR3 residues: CASSPERELFF. CDR3 coding DNA: TGTGCCAGCAGCCCCGAGCGGGAGCTGTTTTTT.

The rearrangement uses TRBV2 and TRBJ2-3, with D perhaps matching TRBD1 or TRBD2 (5 bases each). The CDR3 is made up of 15 amino acids. Trimming left V 3 bases short and J 4 bases short, with 14 bases between. Germline-derived CDR1 and CDR2 are SNHLY and FYNNEI. This CDR3 is CASSDGGMSADTQYF. As DNA, the CDR3 is TGTGCCAGCAGTGATGGGGGAATGAGCGCAGATACGCAGTATTTT.

This chain connects TRBV7-8 to TRBJ2-7, with a weak D call TRBD2 (5 bases). The CDR3 runs 15 residues. The V end was cut by 0 bases, the J end by 3 bases, with 12 bases between. The germline V gene encodes CDR1 SGHVS and CDR2 FQNEAQ. In DNA, the CDR3 is TGTGCCAGCAGCTTAGCTAGCGCGAGGGTCTACGAGCAGTACTTC. It encodes CASSLASARVYEQYF.

In DNA form, the CDR3 reads TGTGCCAGCAGTGCTGGGACAGGGGGCGGCAATCAGCCCCAGCATTTT. Its translation: CASSAGTGGGNQPQHF. The chain combines TRBV6-1 with TRBJ1-5; 12 nucleotides line up with TRBD1. CDR3 length: 16 residues. Germline CDR1 and CDR2: MNHNS and SASEGT. V was clipped by 4 bases and J by 2 bases; unmatched bases: 3.

The chain carries TRBV11-3 and TRBJ2-3, with TRBD2 matching over 9 bases. Looked up from germline, CDR1 is SGHNT and CDR2 is YENEEA. Unmatched junction bases numbered 4, after V lost 1 base and J lost 2 bases. The CDR3 is 16 residues long. DNA for the CDR3: TGTGCCAGCAGCTTAGGGACTAGCGTTCCCACAGATACGCAGTATTTT. Translating it yields CASSLGTSVPTDTQYF.